This entry lists 21 T cell receptor beta chains sequenced from one sample in a study of PD-1 blockade in classical Hodgkin lymphoma. Time point reported: cycle 4 day 1 (C4D1), after less than 7 weeks of nivolumab. All patients relapsed after autologous stem cell transplantation, and brentuximab vedotin exposure varied. The table came from immunoSEQ multiplex PCR; TCRdb's copy has only in-frame clones and leaves some out. Altogether some 90,000 clones are present, around four fifths being singletons, with the ten largest covering roughly 9.4%. This specimen consisted of peripheral blood mononuclear cells (PBMCs), obtained before the fourth cycle of nivolumab. The receptor source for this set is a human donor with classical Hodgkin lymphoma.

The J gene is TRBJ2-7, the V gene TRBV29-1; no definite D call. Germline CDR1 and CDR2: SQVTM and ANQGSEA. The CDR3 spans 11 residues. With 5 bases removed from V and 6 bases from J, the gap between germline ends came to 11 bases. Here the CDR3 reads CSVFLNLEQYF. DNA of the CDR3: TGCAGCGTTTTCTTGAATCTCGAGCAGTACTTC.

This clone was detected only once. The chain uses TRBV4-2 and TRBJ1-5; D unclear. Trimming pared 1 base from V and 2 bases from J, leaving 6 bases between. CDR3 length: 14 amino acids. Germline V gene data show CDR1 as LGHNA and CDR2 as YNFKEQ. For the CDR3, the DNA is TGTGCCAGCAGCCAAGGACTCGGCAATCAGCCCCAGCATTTT. Amino acids: CASSQGLGNQPQHF.

CDR3 sequence: CASSFTGGVGYEQYF. The CDR3 DNA follows: TGTGCCAGCAGCTTCACAGGGGGAGTGGGCTACGAGCAGTACTTC. The chain is built from TRBV11-2 and TRBJ2-7; TRBD1 matches 8 bases. The CDR3 is made up of 15 amino acids. With 3 bases clipped from V and 3 bases from J, the junction kept 7 bases outside the gene matches. Germline lookup yields CDR1 SGHAT and CDR2 FQNNGV.

CDR3 sequence (DNA): TGTGCCAGCAGTGATCAAGGGGCTGGGTATAATTCACCCCTCCACTTT. This sequence encodes CASSDQGAGYNSPLHF. The chain recombines TRBV2 with TRBJ1-6; tentatively, D is TRBD1 (5 bases). Trimming took off 3 bases at V and 4 bases at J, with 13 bases between the two ends. The CDR3 runs 16 residues. From germline, CDR1 is SNHLY and CDR2 FYNNEI.

This clone was detected only a few times. The rearrangement uses TRBV19 and TRBJ1-2; maybe TRBD1 (6 bases). Germline values: CDR1 LNHDA, CDR2 SQIVND (reference sequence). CDR3 size: 15 residues. The ends were cut back, 5 bases at V and 4 bases at J, with 17 bases in the middle. CDR3 loop: CASSQLSGTSYGYTF. The CDR3, as DNA: TGTGCCAGTAGTCAACTCTCCGGGACAAGCTATGGCTACACCTTC.

The rearrangement uses TRBV19 and TRBJ2-5; no firm D call. CDR1 LNHDA and CDR2 SQIVND come from the germline V gene (reference sequence). Trimming took off 1 base at V and 2 bases at J, with 5 bases between the two ends. This CDR3 is 13 amino acids long. CDR3 region: CASSIGVQETQYF. In nucleotides, the CDR3 is TGTGCCAGTAGTATAGGGGTTCAAGAGACCCAGTACTTC.

The chain carries TRBV6-1 and TRBJ1-1, with D unresolved. Germline V lookup: CDR1 MNHNS, CDR2 SASEGT. Trimming took 8 bases from V and 6 from J, leaving 13 bases between them. This CDR3 is built from 12 residues. CDR3 protein: CASQETRSEAFF. The CDR3 DNA reads TGTGCCAGCCAGGAGACTCGATCTGAAGCTTTCTTT.

V and J are TRBV7-3 and TRBJ1-2; the match to TRBD1 covers 8 bases. Germline V CDR1 and CDR2: SGHTA, FQGTGA. Trimming took 2 bases from V and 8 from J; bases not matched to a gene: 10. CDR3 length: 15 residues. CDR3 amino acids: CASSLLGRGHEGYTF. For the CDR3, the DNA is TGTGCCAGCAGCTTATTGGGCAGGGGGCACGAGGGCTACACCTTC.

This clone has just a few counts. This chain links TRBV2 with TRBJ1-2, with 7 bases lining up with TRBD1. This CDR3 spans 14 amino acids. The junction had 2 bases not matched to a gene; V was cut back by 0 bases and J by 4 bases. Germline-derived CDR1 and CDR2 are SNHLY and FYNNEI. The CDR3, as DNA: TGTGCCAGCAGTGAAGCGCCAGGGGGCTATGGCTACACCTTC. Amino acids: CASSEAPGGYGYTF. Full variable domain (missing parts from reference TRBV2 and TRBJ1-2): EPEVTQTPSHQVTQMGQEVILRCVPISNHLYFYWYRQILGQKVEFLVSFYNNEISEKSEIFDDQFSVERPDGSNFTLKIRSTKLEDSAMYFCASSEAPGGYGYTFGSGTRLTVV.

This clone was counted a few times. Within the sample, other DNA sequences also encode this same CDR3. V is TRBV6-6 and J is TRBJ1-5; D might be TRBD1 (5 bases). The V gene lost 2 bases and the J gene lost 1 base, with 9 bases spanning the gap. The CDR3 is 15 amino acids. CDR1 MNHNY and CDR2 SVGAGI come from the germline V gene (reference sequence). In nucleotides, the CDR3 is TGTGCCAGCAGTTACAGTCAGGGAAGCAATCAGCCCCAGCATTTT. It translates to CASSYSQGSNQPQHF.

The CDR3 spells CASSQTSGRLNEQFF. CDR3 nucleotide sequence: TGTGCCAGCAGCCAAACTAGCGGGAGGCTCAATGAGCAGTTCTTC. The chain combines TRBV27 with TRBJ2-1, with 12 bases identical to TRBD2. The CDR3 is 15 amino acids. V shed 6 bases and J 6 bases; nucleotides not matched to a gene: 6. Germline CDR1 reads MNHEY; CDR2 reads SMNVEV (reference sequence).

This chain links TRBV2 with TRBJ2-2; a weak D match, TRBD1 (5 bases). The CDR3 consists of 15 residues. Trimming stripped 4 bases from V and 4 bases from J, with 13 bases between. CDR1 and CDR2 from the germline V gene are SNHLY and FYNNEI. CDR3 sequence reads: CASSGSGLSTGELFF. The CDR3 nucleotides are TGTGCCAGCAGTGGTTCAGGGTTGAGCACCGGGGAGCTGTTTTTT.

V usage is TRBV15 and J usage is TRBJ1-5; 8 bases agree with TRBD1. This CDR3 spans 17 amino acids. Trimming took 5 bases from V and 3 from J; bases not matched to a gene: 12. CDR1 and CDR2 (germline): LNHNV, YYDKDF (reference sequence). CDR3 bases: TGTGCCACCAGCGTCCGTAGGACAGGGACTCTCAATCAGCCCCAGCATTTT. This encodes CATSVRRTGTLNQPQHF.

The genes are TRBV11-2 and TRBJ2-2, with no clear D. Trimming stripped 2 bases from V and 2 bases from J, with 6 bases between. The V gene's germline CDR1 is SGHAT and CDR2 FQNNGV. The CDR3 has 14 residues. CDR3 DNA: TGTGCCAGCAGCTTAACGGGCAACACCGGGGAGCTGTTTTTT. This gives the protein CASSLTGNTGELFF.

The J gene is TRBJ1-2, the V gene TRBV21-1; the table names TRBD1, a call not compared with the DNA. TRBV21-1 is termed a pseudogene. This CDR3 contains 14 residues. The DNA of the CDR3 is TGTGCCAGCAACTACACAGGGGGCGACTATGGCTACACCTTC. Translation: CASNYTGGDYGYTF.

This rearrangement joins TRBV27 to TRBJ2-1; D might be TRBD1 (5 bases). The CDR3 has 13 amino acids. Germline V gene lookup returns CDR1 MNHEY and CDR2 SMNVEV (reference sequence). V lost 2 bases, J lost 4 bases, and 6 bases lay in between. CDR3 DNA sequence: TGTGCCAGCAGTTTAAGGGGATACAATGAGCAGTTCTTC. It encodes CASSLRGYNEQFF.

The chain links TRBV7-2 to TRBJ2-3, with D tentatively TRBD1 (5 bases). The CDR3 is 13 amino acids. The ends were cut back, 2 bases at V and 5 bases at J, with 8 bases in the middle. Germline CDR1 reads SGHTA; CDR2 reads FQGNSA. CDR3 sequence: CASSLRGVDTQYF. CDR3 DNA sequence: TGTGCCAGCAGCTTAAGGGGTGTAGATACGCAGTATTTT.

The chain uses TRBV9 and TRBJ2-1; TRBD2 aligns across 16 bases. This CDR3 has 17 amino acids. The V gene's germline CDR1 is SGDLS and CDR2 YYNGEE. V lost 4 bases, J lost 4 bases, and 5 bases stayed unmatched. This CDR3 is CASSQGLAGGRYNEQFF. CDR3 DNA sequence: TGTGCCAGCAGCCAGGGACTAGCGGGAGGGAGGTACAATGAGCAGTTCTTC. Complete variable domain (other parts from reference TRBV9 and TRBJ2-1): DSGVTQTPKHLITATGQRVTLRCSPRSGDLSVYWYQQSLDQGLQFLIQYYNGEERAKGNILERFSAQQFPDLHSELNLSSLELGDSALYFCASSQGLAGGRYNEQFFGPGTRLTVL.

The chain recombines TRBV9 with TRBJ1-5, with D possibly matching TRBD1 (6 bases). The CDR3 has 15 residues. Trimming shortened V by 4 bases and J by 6 bases, and 17 bases separated the two germline ends. The V gene's germline CDR1 is SGDLS and CDR2 YYNGEE. CDR3 nucleotide sequence: TGTGCCAGCAGCCACGACGAGGAAGGGGGTCAGCCCCAGCATTTT. Encoded protein: CASSHDEEGGQPQHF.

The gene calls are TRBV7-8 and TRBJ1-2, with TRBD1 as a possible D gene (6 bases). V lost 5 bases and J 2 bases, leaving 9 bases between the germline ends. The CDR3 has 13 residues. The germline V gene encodes CDR1 SGHVS and CDR2 FQNEAQ. The CDR3 protein is CASSPQGNYGYTF. The CDR3 DNA reads TGTGCCAGCAGCCCGCAGGGGAACTATGGCTACACCTTC. Together with reference TRBV7-8 and TRBJ1-2, the CDR3 gives the full variable domain: GAGVSQSPRYKVAKRGQDVALRCDPISGHVSLFWYQQALGQGPEFLTYFQNEAQLDKSGLPSDRFFAERPEGSVSTLKIQRTQQEDSAVYLCASSPQGNYGYTFGSGTRLTVV.

The CDR3 region is CASSWTGDLGELFF. The CDR3 nucleotides are TGTGCCAGCAGTTGGACAGGCGACCTGGGGGAGCTGTTTTTT. The chain combines TRBV2 with TRBJ2-2, with 7 bases identical to TRBD1. Germline V gives CDR1 SNHLY, CDR2 FYNNEI. This CDR3 is built from 14 residues. V was clipped by 5 bases and J by 8 bases; unmatched bases: 8.